A single sample gave rise to the 15 T cell receptor beta chains below, sequenced in a study of tissue T cells after allogeneic stem cell transplantation. This table comes from immunoSEQ multiplex PCR, and its TCRdb copy is limited to in-frame clones, with some not included. This table holds 25,000 to 35,000 clones, 85% found once. Sample: blood, taken before transplantation. The receptors derive from a woman aged 18-49 years who later had graft-versus-host disease after an allogeneic stem cell transplant.

The V and J genes are TRBV7-9 and TRBJ1-2; D not certain. Trimming pared 5 bases from V and 1 base from J, leaving 11 bases between. Germline CDR1 is SEHNR and CDR2 is FQNEAQ (reference sequence). The CDR3 spans 14 residues. The CDR3 DNA reads as TGTGCCAGCAGCCCCACGACAATTAACTATGGCTACACCTTC. Its protein product is CASSPTTINYGYTF.

The chain links TRBV9 to TRBJ2-1; D is ambiguous. There are 16 residues in the CDR3. Trimming pared 0 bases from V and 4 bases from J, leaving 14 bases between. Germline values: CDR1 SGDLS, CDR2 YYNGEE. The CDR3 DNA is TGTGCCAGCAGCGTAGCTGTGGCGGTGGAGTACAATGAGCAGTTCTTC. Protein: CASSVAVAVEYNEQFF.

This chain connects TRBV12-3 or TRBV12-4 to TRBJ2-7, with no clear D. There are 13 residues in the CDR3. V shed 3 bases and J shed 3 bases, with 9 bases lying between them. The CDR3: CASSLTLVYEQYF. The CDR3 coding sequence is TGTGCCAGCAGTTTGACGCTAGTCTACGAGCAGTACTTC.

This clone was found a few times. This rearrangement joins TRBV11-2 to TRBJ1-2; TRBD1 is a possible D gene (5 bases). Germline values: CDR1 SGHAT, CDR2 FQNNGV. The CDR3 has 16 residues. Between the trimmed V and J ends, which lost 2 bases and 6 bases, there was a span of 19 bases. The CDR3 DNA reads as TGTGCCAGCAGCTTATTCGGCAGGGATGTTGGGGATGGCTACACCTTC. Translated, it gives CASSLFGRDVGDGYTF.

The rearrangement joins TRBV2 to TRBJ1-1; perhaps TRBD1 as D (6 bases). CDR3 length: 18 amino acids. V gave up 7 bases and J gave up 1 base, with 25 bases separating them. Germline V gene data show CDR1 as SNHLY and CDR2 as FYNNEI. The CDR3 bases are TGTGCCAGCAATTATCGACAGGCAAGGGGGTCGGGGAACACTGAAGCTTTCTTT. Translating gives CASNYRQARGSGNTEAFF.

The V and J genes are TRBV11-2 and TRBJ1-2; no definite D call. Germline V gene sequence: CDR1 SGHAT, CDR2 FQNNGV. V was clipped by 6 bases and J by 2 bases, with 16 bases between them. This CDR3 region has 15 residues. The CDR3: CASRSVRQGNYGYTF. In DNA form, the CDR3 reads TGTGCCAGCAGGTCGGTCAGACAAGGAAACTATGGCTACACCTTC.

The V gene is TRBV4-2, the J gene TRBJ2-3; 12 positions agree with TRBD2. Trimming took 1 base from V and 4 from J; bases not matched to a gene: 0. This CDR3 is built from 15 residues. Germline V lookup: CDR1 LGHNA, CDR2 YNFKEQ. The CDR3 DNA reads TGTGCCAGCAGCCAAGGACTAGCGGGGGCAGATACGCAGTATTTT. It codes for CASSQGLAGADTQYF.

The chain has TRBV28 and TRBJ1-5, with 9 bases fitting TRBD1. After removal of 5 bases from V and 5 bases from J, the junction contained 7 bases not matched to a gene. The CDR3 totals 15 residues. Germline CDR1 and CDR2: MDHEN and SYDVKM. CDR3: CASSKSTGGDQPQHF. Written as DNA, the CDR3 is TGTGCCAGCAGTAAAAGCACAGGGGGCGATCAGCCCCAGCATTTT.

The rearrangement joins TRBV6-5 to TRBJ2-5, with a possible D match to TRBD1 (6 bases). In germline, CDR1 is MNHEY, CDR2 SVGAGI. The CDR3 runs to 15 residues. Trimming stripped 4 bases from V and 2 bases from J, with 14 bases between. The DNA of the CDR3 is TGTGCCAGCAGTTCGGGACAAAGTCATCAAGAGACCCAGTACTTC. This translates into CASSSGQSHQETQYF.

This chain uses TRBV28 with TRBJ1-1, with D hard to call. Trimming took off 3 bases at V and 7 bases at J, with 9 bases between the two ends. The CDR3 length is 12 residues. Germline V gene data show CDR1 as MDHEN and CDR2 as SYDVKM. CDR3 bases: TGTGCCAGCAGTTTCTCGTCACGTGAAGCTTTCTTT. It translates to CASSFSSREAFF. Looking up the rest from reference TRBV28 and TRBJ1-1 gives the full variable domain: DVKVTQSSRYLVKRTGEKVFLECVQDMDHENMFWYRQDPGLGLRLIYFSYDVKMKEKGDIPEGYSVSREKKERFSLILESASTNQTSMYLCASSFSSREAFFGQGTRLTVV.

V and J are TRBV5-4 and TRBJ1-1; no clear D. Germline V gene data show CDR1 as SGHNT and CDR2 as YYREEE (reference sequence). This CDR3 contains 16 residues. V was pared by 4 bases and J by 0 bases, with 16 bases between. The DNA of the CDR3 is TGTGCCAGCAGCCTCCCGGGAAAGAAGATGAACACTGAAGCTTTCTTT. Translated: CASSLPGKKMNTEAFF.

This chain connects TRBV2 to TRBJ2-7; 10 bases are a match to TRBD1. The germline gives CDR1 SNHLY, CDR2 FYNNEI. The CDR3 contains 15 residues. Trimming removed 7 bases from V and 2 bases from J; junction bases left unmatched: 8. The CDR3 is CASNSRDRGTYEQYF. DNA of the CDR3: TGTGCCAGCAATTCAAGGGACAGGGGTACCTACGAGCAGTACTTC.

This sequence joins TRBV3-1 (or the pseudogene TRBV3-2) and TRBJ1-2; D might be TRBD1 (5 bases). Germline V gives CDR1 LGHDT, CDR2 YNNKEL (reference sequence). V lost 4 bases and J lost 4, with 13 bases in between. The CDR3 has 14 amino acids. The CDR3 DNA sequence: TGTGCCAGCAGCCTTGCAGGGTGGGCCTATGGCTACACCTTC. Translating it yields CASSLAGWAYGYTF.

V and J are TRBV6-6 and TRBJ2-2; either TRBD1 or TRBD2 may supply D (6 bases each). Germline V gene sequence: CDR1 MNHNY, CDR2 SVGAGI (reference sequence). There are 15 residues in the CDR3. V was trimmed by 0 bases and J by 3 bases, leaving 8 bases between them. This CDR3 is CASSYSRGDTGELFF. CDR3 DNA sequence: TGTGCCAGCAGTTACTCGAGGGGGGACACCGGGGAGCTGTTTTTT.

This chain links TRBV21-1 with TRBJ1-6. TRBV21-1 has pseudogene status. The CDR3 runs to 16 residues. The CDR3 coding sequence is TGTGCCAGCAGCAAAAGGGGGAGGTCCTATAATTCACCCCTCCACTTT. It encodes CASSKRGRSYNSPLHF.